This TCR beta chain was identified during a study of patients and donors after allogeneic stem cell transplantation. The table lists this clonotype with a few counts. The V gene end was trimmed by 8 bases and the J gene end by 8 bases; junction bases not matched to a gene: 6. CDR3 length: 12 amino acids. CDR1 and CDR2 from the germline V gene are WSHSY and SAAADI. Each CDR3 protein is one row after TCRdb ran MiXCR on the RT-PCR reads. The table records about 400,000 distinct CDR3 sequences, around 16% of them present only once. Sequencing input: blood, either unsorted or a sorted T cell fraction (not recorded which). This sequence was found in a human donor who was either an allogeneic HSCT recipient or a stem cell or donor lymphocyte infusion donor (not recorded which). It is not recorded whose cells these are; they may come from a transplant donor. The chain couples TRBV10-2 to TRBJ2-1; 7 bases map to TRBD2. The CDR3 is CASGEGWDEQFF. The DNA for the CDR3 is TGCGCCAGCGGGGAGGGGTGGGATGAGCAGTTCTTC.